Listed below are T cell receptor beta chains from one sample, sequenced in a study of blood T cell repertoires in COVID-19. Repertoires were generated with immunoSEQ multiplex PCR, while TCRdb's copy carries only in-frame clones and drops some. The data show about 130,000 clones, 90% seen once. The sample comprised peripheral blood. Receptors were obtained from a man in his fifties or sixties with COVID-19, enrolled during active disease. Both conserved end residues are part of each CDR3. A D gene is named only where the DNA matches it firmly. Not every row has a clone size; where given, it reads once, few, many or a size class.

d_gene	v_gene	abundance	j_gene	CDR3nt	CDR3aa
NA	TRBV24-1	NA	TRBJ2-5	TGTGCCACCAGTGATCCGCTAGCTGCGGAGGAGACCCAGTACTTC	CATSDPLAAEETQYF
TRBD1	TRBV2	NA	TRBJ2-2	TGTGCCAGCAGTGACAGGGGGCGGACCGGGGAGCTGTTTTTT	CASSDRGRTGELFF
NA	TRBV21-1	NA	TRBJ1-5	TGTGCCAGCAGCAAAGCCGGTACGGGTCAGCCCCAGCATTTT	CASSKAGTGQPQHF
TRBD2	TRBV3-1/TRBV3-2	few	TRBJ2-1	TGTGCCAGCAGCCAACTCACCGGGACTAGCGAGTACAGTGAGCAGTTCTTC	CASSQLTGTSEYSEQFF
NA	TRBV6-5	NA	TRBJ1-2	TGTGCCAGCAGTTTAGGACAGAGACCTGGATATGGCTACACCTTC	CASSLGQRPGYGYTF
TRBD2	TRBV5-6	NA	TRBJ2-7	TGTGCCAGCAGCTACTCTAGCGGGAGGGCCAGAGAGCAGTACTTC	CASSYSSGRAREQYF
NA	TRBV5-1	NA	TRBJ2-7	TGCGCCAGCAGCGTGGACAGCGGACCTTACGAGCAGTACTTC	CASSVDSGPYEQYF
TRBD1	TRBV3-1/TRBV3-2	NA	TRBJ1-1	TGTGCCAGCAGCGTCATAGGACAGGGAGGCGCTGAAGCTTTCTTT	CASSVIGQGGAEAFF
NA	TRBV29-1	NA	TRBJ2-2	TGCAGCGCCTACCTCGGGGACACCGGGGAGCTGTTTTTT	CSAYLGDTGELFF
NA	TRBV7-8	NA	TRBJ1-1	TGTGCCAGCAGCGACACGGCAGGGGAAGCTTTCTTT	CASSDTAGEAFF
NA	TRBV12-5	NA	TRBJ1-1	TGTGCTAGTGGTTTGCCGACCGGGACAATTTTTAACACTGAAGCTTTCTTT	CASGLPTGTIFNTEAFF
TRBD1	TRBV7-2	NA	TRBJ1-6	TGTGCCAGCGGGACAGTCAATAATTCACCCCTCCACTTT	CASGTVNNSPLHF
NA	TRBV19	NA	TRBJ1-5	TGTGCCAGTATGGGGCAAAATAGCAATCAGCCCCAGCATTTT	CASMGQNSNQPQHF
NA	TRBV9	NA	TRBJ2-3	TGTGCCAGCAGCGTGGCAGGGCGTAGCACAGATACGCAGTATTTT	CASSVAGRSTDTQYF
TRBD2	TRBV4-1	NA	TRBJ2-7	TGCGCCAGCAGCCAAGACGTGGGACTAGGGGATCGCTACGAGCAGTACTTC	CASSQDVGLGDRYEQYF
TRBD1	TRBV10-3	NA	TRBJ1-2	TGTGCCATCACTACGGAGGACAGGGACTATGGCTACACCTTC	CAITTEDRDYGYTF
NA	TRBV5-1	NA	TRBJ2-2	TGCGCCAGCAGCTTATCAGGGGATGACACCGGGGAGCTGTTTTTT	CASSLSGDDTGELFF
NA	TRBV24-1	NA	TRBJ2-5	TGTGCCACCAGTGATTCTCTAGATGAGACCCAGTACTTC	CATSDSLDETQYF
NA	TRBV7-9	NA	TRBJ1-1	TGTGCCAGCAGCTTGCCCCCCGGGGTGCATGACACTGAAGCTTTCTTT	CASSLPPGVHDTEAFF
NA	TRBV14	NA	TRBJ2-3	TGTGCCAGCAGTGTACTAGGAGATACGCAGTATTTT	CASSVLGDTQYF
NA	TRBV10-1	NA	TRBJ2-3	TGCGCCAGCAGTGGACTTTACACAGATACGCAGTATTTT	CASSGLYTDTQYF
TRBD1	TRBV19	NA	TRBJ1-1	TGTGCCAGTAGTACCCAAGGGACAGTGGGAGCTTTCTTT	CASSTQGTVGAFF
TRBD1	TRBV25-1	NA	TRBJ2-7	TGTGCCAGCAGTGATGTGACAGGGGGATCGGTGCAGTACTTC	CASSDVTGGSVQYF
NA	TRBV5-5	NA	TRBJ2-5	TGTGCCAGCAGCTTCGGGTCTCAAGAGACCCAGTACTTC	CASSFGSQETQYF
NA	TRBV18	NA	TRBJ2-7	TGTGCCAGCTCACCTAGTAGCGGAAACTACGAGCAGTACTTC	CASSPSSGNYEQYF
TRBD1	TRBV6-5	NA	TRBJ1-1	TGTGCCAGCAGTTACGACAGGGGAGGTGGTGAAGCTTTCTTT	CASSYDRGGGEAFF
NA	TRBV7-2	once	TRBJ1-5	TGTGCCAGCACGCCCGGCAGGGTGAATCAGCCCCAGCATTTT	CASTPGRVNQPQHF
TRBD2	TRBV10-3	NA	TRBJ2-1	TGTGCCATCAGTGAAGTGCGGGAGGGAAATGAGCAGTTCTTC	CAISEVREGNEQFF
NA	TRBV4-2	NA	TRBJ1-1	TGTGCCAGCAGCGTCGCTAACGGGAACACTGAAGCTTTCTTT	CASSVANGNTEAFF
TRBD1	TRBV27	NA	TRBJ2-7	TGTGCCAGCAGTTCCGGACAGGGGGACGAGCAGTACTTC	CASSSGQGDEQYF
NA	TRBV14	few	TRBJ1-1	TGTGCCAGCAGCCAAGGCCCCCGGGGGGGAACTGAAGCTTTCTTT	CASSQGPRGGTEAFF
TRBD2	TRBV24-1	NA	TRBJ2-5	TGTGCCACCGGCCCGGGAGGGGAGACCCAGTACTTC	CATGPGGETQYF
TRBD2	TRBV7-8	NA	TRBJ2-3	TGTGCCAGCAGCGAAAATCCGGGACTACAGGACACAGATACGCAGTATTTT	CASSENPGLQDTDTQYF
NA	TRBV9	NA	TRBJ2-7	TGTGCCAGCAGATTCCGGGACGGGAGCTCCTACGAGCAGTACTTC	CASRFRDGSSYEQYF
NA	TRBV27	once	TRBJ1-5	TGTGCCAGCAGTTGGGGGCCGACCTATCAGCCCCAGCATTTT	CASSWGPTYQPQHF
NA	TRBV11-3	NA	TRBJ2-2	TGTGCCAGCAGCTTCTCCCCCGCGGGATCGGAGCTGTTTTTT	CASSFSPAGSELFF
NA	TRBV5-1	few	TRBJ2-2	TGCGCCAGCAGCTTGGGCTACGGGGAGCTGTTTTTT	CASSLGYGELFF